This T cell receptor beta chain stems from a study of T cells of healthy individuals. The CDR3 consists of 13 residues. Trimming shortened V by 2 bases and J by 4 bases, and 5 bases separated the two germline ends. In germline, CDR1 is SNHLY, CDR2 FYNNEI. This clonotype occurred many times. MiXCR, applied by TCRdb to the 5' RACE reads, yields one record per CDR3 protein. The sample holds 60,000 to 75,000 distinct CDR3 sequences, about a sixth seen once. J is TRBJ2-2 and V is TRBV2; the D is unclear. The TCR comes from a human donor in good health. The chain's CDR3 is CASSELPTGELFF. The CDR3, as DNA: TGTGCCAGCAGTGAACTCCCCACCGGGGAGCTGTTTTTT. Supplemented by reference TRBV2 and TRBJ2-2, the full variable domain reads EPEVTQTPSHQVTQMGQEVILRCVPISNHLYFYWYRQILGQKVEFLVSFYNNEISEKSEIFDDQFSVERPDGSNFTLKIRSTKLEDSAMYFCASSELPTGELFFGEGSRLTVL.